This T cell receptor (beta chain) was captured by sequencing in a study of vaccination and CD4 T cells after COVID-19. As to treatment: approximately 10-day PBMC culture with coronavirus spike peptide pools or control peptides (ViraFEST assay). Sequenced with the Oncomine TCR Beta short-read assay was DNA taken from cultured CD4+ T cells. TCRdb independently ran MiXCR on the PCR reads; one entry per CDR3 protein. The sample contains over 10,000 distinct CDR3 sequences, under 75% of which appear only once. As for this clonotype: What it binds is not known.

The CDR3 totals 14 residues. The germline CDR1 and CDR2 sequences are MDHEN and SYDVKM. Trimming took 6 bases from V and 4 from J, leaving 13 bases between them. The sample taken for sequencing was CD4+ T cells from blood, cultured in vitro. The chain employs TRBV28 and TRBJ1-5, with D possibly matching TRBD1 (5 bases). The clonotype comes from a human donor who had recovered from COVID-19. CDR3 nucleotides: TGTGCCAGCAGATTGGGACGGGCAAATCAGCCCCAGCATTTT. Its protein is CASRLGRANQPQHF.